The 32 T cell receptor beta chains presented below share a single source sample, sequenced in a study of shared clonotypes between healthy human individuals. Naive CD8 cells comprised CD45RO-negative, CCR7-positively selected cells, excluding terminally differentiated effector memory CD45RA+ cells. Generated by immunoSEQ multiplex PCR, the TCRdb table keeps only in-frame clones and is missing some. The data contain about 2.1 million clones, about 92% of them singletons. Sequenced input: naive CD8+ T cells from PBMCs. These receptors came from a young man in good health. Some clones in this sample may be carry-over from other donors' samples.

The chain has TRBV7-9 and TRBJ2-3, with 11 nucleotides matching TRBD2. The length of the CDR3 is 15 residues. Per germline, CDR1 SEHNR and CDR2 FQNEAQ (reference sequence). After removal of 4 bases from V and 4 bases from J, the junction contained 4 bases not matched to a gene. The CDR3 reads CASSYGTSGPDTQYF. In DNA form, the CDR3 reads TGTGCCAGCAGCTATGGGACTAGCGGTCCAGATACGCAGTATTTT.

The rearrangement links TRBV18 to TRBJ2-3; D gene ambiguous. The CDR3 spans 14 residues. Per germline, CDR1 KGHSH and CDR2 LQKENI. Deletions cut 4 bases from V and 3 bases from J, with 11 bases between. DNA for the CDR3: TGTGCCAGCTCACACCCATTGAGGACAGATACGCAGTATTTT. This translates into CASSHPLRTDTQYF.

The genes are TRBV5-4 and TRBJ2-5; a weak D match, TRBD1 (6 bases). Germline V gene sequence: CDR1 SGHNT, CDR2 YYREEE (reference sequence). CDR3 size: 14 residues. The ends were cut back, 4 bases at V and 3 bases at J, with 13 bases in the middle. This CDR3 is CASSLDRHKETQYF. CDR3 in DNA: TGTGCCAGCAGCCTAGACAGGCACAAAGAGACCCAGTACTTC.

The rearrangement links TRBV9 to TRBJ2-1, with a tentative D call TRBD2 (5 bases). CDR3 length equals 16 residues. CDR1 is SGDLS and CDR2 is YYNGEE in the germline V gene. V lost 4 bases to trimming and J lost 2 bases, with 16 bases between them. The CDR3 spells CASSPGDYNTYNEQFF. The CDR3 nucleotides are TGTGCCAGCAGCCCCGGTGACTACAACACCTACAATGAGCAGTTCTTC.

The chain employs TRBV9 and TRBJ2-5; 7 bases fit TRBD1. The CDR3 sequence is 15 residues long. Per germline, CDR1 SGDLS and CDR2 YYNGEE. The V and J ends lost 3 bases and 2 bases, in that order; junction bases with no gene match: 7. The CDR3 nucleotides are TGTGCCAGCAGCGCTCGACAGGGCAATCAAGAGACCCAGTACTTC. This encodes CASSARQGNQETQYF. The full variable domain, in which reference TRBV9 and TRBJ2-5 provide the parts outside the CDR3, is DSGVTQTPKHLITATGQRVTLRCSPRSGDLSVYWYQQSLDQGLQFLIQYYNGEERAKGNILERFSAQQFPDLHSELNLSSLELGDSALYFCASSARQGNQETQYFGPGTRLLVL.

V is TRBV28 and J is TRBJ2-3; D might be TRBD1 (6 bases). Trimming took 6 bases from V and 0 from J, leaving 10 bases between them. Germline values: CDR1 MDHEN, CDR2 SYDVKM. This CDR3 is 14 amino acids long. The CDR3 DNA sequence: TGTGCCAGCAGACAAGGACAGAGCACAGATACGCAGTATTTT. It encodes CASRQGQSTDTQYF.

The genes are TRBV27 and TRBJ2-7, with D possibly being TRBD2 (6 bases). Trimming removed 1 base from V and 0 bases from J, with 10 bases in between. From germline, CDR1 is MNHEY and CDR2 SMNVEV (reference sequence). The CDR3 length is 15 residues. CDR3 DNA: TGTGCCAGCAGTTTATTGGGGGGTTTCTCCTACGAGCAGTACTTC. This encodes CASSLLGGFSYEQYF.

The rearrangement joins TRBV7-9 to TRBJ2-2; D may be TRBD2 (6 bases). Trimming left V 2 bases short and J 4 bases short, with 20 bases between. The CDR3 is made up of 18 amino acids. Germline CDR1 reads SEHNR; CDR2 reads FQNEAQ (reference sequence). In DNA, the CDR3 is TGTGCCAGCAGCTTACCCTCCTCCGGGGGAGTCATCACCGGGGAGCTGTTTTTT. This encodes CASSLPSSGGVITGELFF.

The chain recombines TRBV29-1 with TRBJ2-7, with D possibly matching TRBD2 (5 bases). CDR3 size: 13 residues. Germline V gene data show CDR1 as SQVTM and CDR2 as ANQGSEA. V was trimmed by 7 bases and J by 5 bases, leaving 18 bases between them. CDR3: CSAKEAGSNEQYF. DNA for the CDR3: TGCAGCGCCAAGGAGGCCGGCTCTAACGAGCAGTACTTC.

The V gene is TRBV28, the J gene TRBJ2-3; 9 nucleotides agree with TRBD2. Per germline, CDR1 MDHEN and CDR2 SYDVKM. The J segment lost 2 bases and the V segment lost 6 bases, leaving 6 bases of the junction unmatched. The CDR3 covers 15 residues. The CDR3 DNA is TGTGCCAGCAGCCCCCTAGCGGGAACCACAGATACGCAGTATTTT. Protein: CASSPLAGTTDTQYF. Together with reference TRBV28 and TRBJ2-3, the CDR3 gives the full variable domain: DVKVTQSSRYLVKRTGEKVFLECVQDMDHENMFWYRQDPGLGLRLIYFSYDVKMKEKGDIPEGYSVSREKKERFSLILESASTNQTSMYLCASSPLAGTTDTQYFGPGTRLTVL.

This chain joins TRBV5-1 and TRBJ1-4; D is undetermined. V lost 4 bases and J 5 bases, leaving 18 bases between the germline ends. This CDR3 contains 16 residues. Germline CDR1 reads SGHRS; CDR2 reads YFSETQ. The CDR3 protein is CASSPEGPPGNEKLFF. The CDR3 DNA reads as TGCGCCAGCAGCCCCGAAGGGCCTCCGGGGAATGAAAAACTGTTTTTT.

This chain connects TRBV28 to TRBJ1-2, with D possibly TRBD1 on 5 matching bases. The germline V gene encodes CDR1 MDHEN and CDR2 SYDVKM. Trimming stripped 8 bases from V and 8 bases from J, with 21 bases between. The CDR3 has 14 amino acids. This chain's CDR3 is CASGGAGSKRGYTF. In nucleotides, the CDR3 is TGTGCCAGCGGCGGGGCAGGGTCTAAGAGAGGCTACACCTTC.

The chain is built from TRBV5-4 and TRBJ2-7; D assignment may be TRBD1 or TRBD2 (6 bases each). Germline V gene sequence: CDR1 SGHNT, CDR2 YYREEE (reference sequence). The V and J ends lost 3 bases and 0 bases respectively, with 19 bases between them. The CDR3 runs to 17 residues. CDR3 amino acids: CASSWGLAGGSSYEQYF. The CDR3 region has the DNA TGTGCCAGCAGCTGGGGGCTAGCCGGGGGAAGCTCCTACGAGCAGTACTTC. The full variable domain, rest sourced from reference TRBV5-4 and TRBJ2-7, is ETGVTQSPTHLIKTRGQQVTLRCSSQSGHNTVSWYQQALGQGPQFIFQYYREEENGRGNFPPRFSGLQFPNYSSELNVNALELDDSALYLCASSWGLAGGSSYEQYFGPGTRLTVT.

This sequence joins TRBV2 and TRBJ2-3; 7 bases map to TRBD1. Germline V gene lookup returns CDR1 SNHLY and CDR2 FYNNEI. V shed 3 bases and J 3 bases; nucleotides not matched to a gene: 3. The CDR3 has 14 residues. The CDR3 DNA reads TGTGCCAGCAGTGATGGCAGGGGGACAGATACGCAGTATTTT. Its protein is CASSDGRGTDTQYF.

The CDR3 reads CASSPGGKLFF. Written as DNA, the CDR3 is TGTGCCAGCAGCCCTGGCGGGAAACTGTTTTTT. The chain joins TRBV27 to TRBJ1-4; D is unclear. V shed 6 bases and J shed 11 bases, with 10 bases lying between them. This CDR3 is built from 11 residues. Germline V lookup: CDR1 MNHEY, CDR2 SMNVEV (reference sequence).

This chain joins TRBV5-1 and TRBJ2-4, with TRBD1 matching 8 bases. V lost 4 bases, J lost 3 bases, and 9 bases stayed unmatched. Germline lookup yields CDR1 SGHRS and CDR2 YFSETQ. The CDR3 sequence is 16 residues long. The CDR3 sequence is CASSPRTGYVKNIQYF. CDR3 sequence (DNA): TGCGCCAGCAGCCCTCGGACAGGGTACGTCAAAAACATTCAGTACTTC.

The rearrangement uses TRBV4-3 and TRBJ1-3; 7 bases agree with TRBD1. CDR1 is LGHNA, CDR2 YSLEER, per germline. Germline trimming cut 0 bases from V and 2 bases from J; bases unmatched to any gene: 7. This CDR3 is 17 amino acids long. The chain's CDR3 is CASSQESRTGTGNTIYF. CDR3 DNA sequence: TGCGCCAGCAGCCAAGAGAGCAGGACAGGAACTGGAAACACCATATATTTT.

This clone showed up just once. The J gene is TRBJ2-3, the V gene TRBV9, with no clear D. V was cut by 0 bases and J by 14 bases, with 16 bases left in between. From germline, CDR1 is SGDLS and CDR2 YYNGEE. This CDR3 has 13 amino acids. CDR3 region: CASSVGIPTRLYF. The CDR3 DNA reads TGTGCCAGCAGCGTAGGGATCCCCACACGGTTGTATTTT.

Worth noting for this clone: This specimen includes other DNA sequences encoding the same CDR3. V usage is TRBV29-1 and J usage is TRBJ2-7; D perhaps matches TRBD1 (7 bases). Germline lookup yields CDR1 SQVTM and CDR2 ANQGSEA. The CDR3 extends over 10 amino acids. Trimming shortened V by 7 bases and J by 6 bases, and 10 bases separated the two germline ends. Written as DNA, the CDR3 is TGCAGCGCCAGGGGGGTCGAGCAGTACTTC. It encodes CSARGVEQYF.

The V gene is TRBV19, the J gene TRBJ1-5, with D possibly TRBD1 on 5 matching bases. Germline V gives CDR1 LNHDA, CDR2 SQIVND (reference sequence). The V gene lost 4 bases and the J gene lost 3 bases, with 10 bases spanning the gap. The CDR3 is made up of 14 amino acids. In DNA, the CDR3 is TGTGCCAGTAGTAACCGGGGCCACAATCAGCCCCAGCATTTT. Its translation is CASSNRGHNQPQHF.

V is TRBV19 and J is TRBJ2-6; 11 bases match TRBD2. Germline assignment: CDR1 LNHDA and CDR2 SQIVND (reference sequence). The CDR3 totals 18 residues. V lost 3 bases, J lost 0 bases, and 4 bases stayed unmatched. The CDR3 DNA is TGTGCCAGTAGTATCTTTCTAGCGGGAGGCTCTGGGGCCAACGTCCTGACTTTC. Translation: CASSIFLAGGSGANVLTF.

The chain recombines TRBV7-9 with TRBJ2-3, with 7 positions matching TRBD1. Trimming removed 4 bases from V and 4 bases from J; junction bases left unmatched: 14. Per germline, CDR1 SEHNR and CDR2 FQNEAQ (reference sequence). The CDR3 has 17 amino acids. CDR3 in DNA: TGTGCCAGCAGCTCCTCCATAGAGGCAGGGGGATCAGATACGCAGTATTTT. This gives the protein CASSSSIEAGGSDTQYF. Full variable domain (missing parts from reference TRBV7-9 and TRBJ2-3): DTGVSQNPRHKITKRGQNVTFRCDPISEHNRLYWYRQTLGQGPEFLTYFQNEAQLEKSRLLSDRFSAERPKGSFSTLEIQRTEQGDSAMYLCASSSSIEAGGSDTQYFGPGTRLTVL.

The chain carries TRBV28 and TRBJ2-3; 7 bases match TRBD2. This CDR3 has 16 residues. V lost 2 bases and J lost 4; bases outside the gene matches: 9. Germline V gene sequence: CDR1 MDHEN, CDR2 SYDVKM. CDR3 nucleotides: TGTGCCAGCAGTTTAGATCGCGGGAGTGGGTCAGATACGCAGTATTTT. This gives the protein CASSLDRGSGSDTQYF.

The chain uses TRBV27 and TRBJ2-2; the D is unclear. V lost 8 bases and J 0 bases, leaving 7 bases between the germline ends. The CDR3 is 13 residues long. CDR1 and CDR2 from the germline V gene are MNHEY and SMNVEV (reference sequence). In DNA, the CDR3 is TGTGCCAGCGGCGCAGCGAACACCGGGGAGCTGTTTTTT. Amino acid sequence: CASGAANTGELFF.

The chain employs TRBV5-1 and TRBJ2-1; 9 bases are a match to TRBD2. V dropped 0 bases and J dropped 0; count of bases not matched to a gene: 19. This CDR3 has 22 residues. Germline-derived CDR1 and CDR2 are SGHRS and YFSETQ. Here the CDR3 DNA reads TGCGCCAGCAGCTTGGCCCCAAAACTGACTAGCGGCCTACTTCTCTCCTACAATGAGCAGTTCTTC. This translates into CASSLAPKLTSGLLLSYNEQFF.

In DNA, the CDR3 is TGTGCCAGCAGTACCCCTGACAGTCCCTTCTACGAGCAGTACTTC. It encodes CASSTPDSPFYEQYF. J is TRBJ2-7 and V is TRBV28, with TRBD1 as a possible D gene (5 bases). The V and J ends lost 5 bases and 3 bases respectively, with 17 bases between them. The CDR3 covers 15 residues. The germline CDR1 and CDR2 sequences are MDHEN and SYDVKM. The variable domain in full, with the rest retrieved from reference TRBV28 and TRBJ2-7, is DVKVTQSSRYLVKRTGEKVFLECVQDMDHENMFWYRQDPGLGLRLIYFSYDVKMKEKGDIPEGYSVSREKKERFSLILESASTNQTSMYLCASSTPDSPFYEQYFGPGTRLTVT.

The CDR3 loop reads CASSPSGTGWYEQYF. DNA for the CDR3: TGTGCCAGCAGCCCATCCGGGACAGGGTGGTACGAGCAGTACTTC. The chain combines TRBV5-5 with TRBJ2-7, with 9 bases fitting TRBD1. This CDR3 contains 15 residues. In germline, CDR1 is SGHKS, CDR2 YYEKEE (reference sequence). V lost 4 bases to trimming and J lost 4 bases; unmatched junction nucleotides: 9.

The chain carries TRBV19 and TRBJ1-1; D remains unclear. Trimming took off 10 bases at V and 4 bases at J, with 19 bases between the two ends. The CDR3 extends over 14 amino acids. Looked up from germline, CDR1 is LNHDA and CDR2 is SQIVND (reference sequence). The CDR3 sequence is CATRIDPVATEAFF. The CDR3 DNA reads TGTGCCACCCGCATAGACCCAGTCGCCACTGAAGCTTTCTTT.

The chain uses TRBV9 and TRBJ2-1, with TRBD2 matching 11 bases. This CDR3 is 16 amino acids long. The germline CDR1 and CDR2 sequences are SGDLS and YYNGEE. The junction had 7 bases not matched to a gene; V was cut back by 5 bases and J by 3 bases. The chain's CDR3 is CASSASTSGNYNEQFF. The DNA for the CDR3 is TGTGCCAGCAGTGCCTCGACTAGCGGGAACTACAATGAGCAGTTCTTC.

This clone has just a few counts. The chain's CDR3 is CASSELKGQDTEAFF. The CDR3 nucleotides are TGTGCCAGCAGCGAACTAAAGGGTCAGGACACTGAAGCTTTCTTT. The chain recombines TRBV9 with TRBJ1-1; the D is unclear. The CDR3 runs 15 residues. The germline V and J ends were trimmed by 3 bases and 3 bases, with 15 bases remaining between them. In germline, CDR1 is SGDLS, CDR2 YYNGEE.

CDR3 in DNA: TGTGCCAGTAGTATGTTTCAAAACACCGGGGAGCTGTTTTTT. Encoded protein: CASSMFQNTGELFF. The chain links TRBV19 to TRBJ2-2; no reliable D call. CDR1 and CDR2 (germline): LNHDA, SQIVND (reference sequence). The CDR3 runs to 14 residues. Trimming cost V 3 bases and J 2 bases, with 7 bases left between them. The full variable domain, with the rest looked up from reference TRBV19 and TRBJ2-2, is DGGITQSPKYLFRKEGQNVTLSCEQNLNHDAMYWYRQDPGQGLRLIYYSQIVNDFQKGDIAEGYSVSREKKESFPLTVTSAQKNPTAFYLCASSMFQNTGELFFGEGSRLTVL.

The chain joins TRBV29-1 to TRBJ1-4; tentative D call: TRBD1 (6 bases). The germline CDR1 and CDR2 sequences are SQVTM and ANQGSEA. V was trimmed by 7 bases and J by 6 bases, leaving 18 bases between them. CDR3 length: 14 residues. CDR3 loop: CSALQGGLYEKLFF. CDR3 in DNA: TGCAGCGCCCTACAGGGAGGGCTTTATGAAAAACTGTTTTTT.